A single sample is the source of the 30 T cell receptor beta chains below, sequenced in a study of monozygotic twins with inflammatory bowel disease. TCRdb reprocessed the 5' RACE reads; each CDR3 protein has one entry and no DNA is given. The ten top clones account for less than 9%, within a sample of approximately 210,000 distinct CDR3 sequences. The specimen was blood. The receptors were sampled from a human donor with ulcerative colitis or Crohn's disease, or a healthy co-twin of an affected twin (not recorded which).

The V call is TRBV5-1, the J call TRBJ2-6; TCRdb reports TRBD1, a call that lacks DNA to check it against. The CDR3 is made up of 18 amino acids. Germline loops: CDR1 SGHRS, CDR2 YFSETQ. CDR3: CASSFRTGGFSGANVLTF.

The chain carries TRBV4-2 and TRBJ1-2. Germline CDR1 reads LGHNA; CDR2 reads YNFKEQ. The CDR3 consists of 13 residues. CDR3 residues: CASSQKINYGYTF.

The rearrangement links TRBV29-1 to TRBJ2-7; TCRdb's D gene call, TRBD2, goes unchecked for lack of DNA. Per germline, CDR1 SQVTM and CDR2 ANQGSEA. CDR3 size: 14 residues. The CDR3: CSVRGRAWHPEQYF.

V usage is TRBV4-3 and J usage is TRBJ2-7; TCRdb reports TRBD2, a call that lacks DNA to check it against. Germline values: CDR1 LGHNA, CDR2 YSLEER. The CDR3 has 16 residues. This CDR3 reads CASSQDLTVPPYEQYF.

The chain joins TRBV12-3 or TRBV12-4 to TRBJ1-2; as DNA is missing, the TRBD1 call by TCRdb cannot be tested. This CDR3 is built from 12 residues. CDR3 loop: CASSLGDTLYTF.

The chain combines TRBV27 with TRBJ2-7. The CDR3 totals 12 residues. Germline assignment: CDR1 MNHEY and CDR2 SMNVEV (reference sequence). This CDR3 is CASRGISYEQYF.

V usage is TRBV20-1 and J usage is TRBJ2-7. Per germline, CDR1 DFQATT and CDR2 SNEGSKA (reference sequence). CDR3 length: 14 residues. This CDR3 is CSARGSRTTYEQYF.

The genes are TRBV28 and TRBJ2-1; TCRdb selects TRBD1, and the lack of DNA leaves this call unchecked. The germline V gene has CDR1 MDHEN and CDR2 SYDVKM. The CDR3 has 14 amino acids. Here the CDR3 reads CASRMTDSVREQFF.

The CDR3 sequence is CSAPGQGSTGELFF. The chain has TRBV20-1 and TRBJ2-2; TCRdb names TRBD1, which stays unverified in the absence of DNA. Per the germline V gene, CDR1 is DFQATT and CDR2 is SNEGSKA (reference sequence). This CDR3 is 14 amino acids long.

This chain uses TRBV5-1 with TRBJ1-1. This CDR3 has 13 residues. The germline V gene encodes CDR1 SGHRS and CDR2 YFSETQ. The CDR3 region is CASIGVRGTEAFF.

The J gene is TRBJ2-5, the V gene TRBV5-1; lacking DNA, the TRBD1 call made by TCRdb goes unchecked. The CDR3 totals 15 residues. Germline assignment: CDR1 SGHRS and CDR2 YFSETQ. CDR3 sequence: CASSLAIREQETQYF.

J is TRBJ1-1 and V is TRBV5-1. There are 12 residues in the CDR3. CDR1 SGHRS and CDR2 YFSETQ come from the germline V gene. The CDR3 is CASSWGGTEAFF.

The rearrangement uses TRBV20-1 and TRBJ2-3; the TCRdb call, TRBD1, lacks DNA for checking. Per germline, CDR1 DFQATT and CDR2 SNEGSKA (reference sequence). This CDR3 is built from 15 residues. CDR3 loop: CSARDSRVSTDTQYF.

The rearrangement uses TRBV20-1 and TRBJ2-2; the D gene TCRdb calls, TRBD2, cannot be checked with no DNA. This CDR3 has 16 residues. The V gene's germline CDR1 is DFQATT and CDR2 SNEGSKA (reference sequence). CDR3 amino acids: CSALYSGGAPAGELFF.

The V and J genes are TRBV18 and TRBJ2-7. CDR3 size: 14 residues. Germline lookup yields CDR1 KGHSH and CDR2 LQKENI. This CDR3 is CASSPPSRFYEQYF.

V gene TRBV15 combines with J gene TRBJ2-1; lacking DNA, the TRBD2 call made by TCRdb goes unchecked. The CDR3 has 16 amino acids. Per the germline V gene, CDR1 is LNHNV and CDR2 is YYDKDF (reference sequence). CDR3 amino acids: CATSRERTSGPNEQFF.

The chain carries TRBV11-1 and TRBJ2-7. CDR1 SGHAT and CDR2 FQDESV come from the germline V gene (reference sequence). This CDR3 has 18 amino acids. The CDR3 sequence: CASSLQLWLETGAYEQYF.

Here the CDR3 reads CSLEGTDTQYF. The chain recombines TRBV20-1 with TRBJ2-3. The CDR3 has 11 residues. CDR1 is DFQATT and CDR2 is SNEGSKA in the germline V gene (reference sequence).

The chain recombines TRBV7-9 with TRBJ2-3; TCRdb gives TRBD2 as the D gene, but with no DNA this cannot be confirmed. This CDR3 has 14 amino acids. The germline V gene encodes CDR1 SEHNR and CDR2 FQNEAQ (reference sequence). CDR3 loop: CASSSGGLIDTQYF.

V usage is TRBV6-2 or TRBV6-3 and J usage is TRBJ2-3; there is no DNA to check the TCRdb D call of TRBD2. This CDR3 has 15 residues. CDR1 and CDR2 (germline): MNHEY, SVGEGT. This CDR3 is CASSYQPSGTDTQYF.

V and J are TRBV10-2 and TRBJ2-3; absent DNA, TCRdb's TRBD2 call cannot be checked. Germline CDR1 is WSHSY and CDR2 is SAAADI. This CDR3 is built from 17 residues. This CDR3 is CASRPRTSGGNRDTQYF.

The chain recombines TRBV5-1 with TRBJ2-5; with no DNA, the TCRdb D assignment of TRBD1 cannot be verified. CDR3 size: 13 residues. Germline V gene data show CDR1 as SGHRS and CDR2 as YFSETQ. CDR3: CTSSFQGRETQYF.

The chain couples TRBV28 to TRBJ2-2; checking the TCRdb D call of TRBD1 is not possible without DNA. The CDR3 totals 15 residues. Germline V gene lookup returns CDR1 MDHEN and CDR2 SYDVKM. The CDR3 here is CASSTGQINTGELFF.

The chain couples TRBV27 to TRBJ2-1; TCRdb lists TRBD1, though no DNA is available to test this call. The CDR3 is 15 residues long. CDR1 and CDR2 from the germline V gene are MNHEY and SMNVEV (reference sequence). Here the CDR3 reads CASSLGDLMYNEQFF.

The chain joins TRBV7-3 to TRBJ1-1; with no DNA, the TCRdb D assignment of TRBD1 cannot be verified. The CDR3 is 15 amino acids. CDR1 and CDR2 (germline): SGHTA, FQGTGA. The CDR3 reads CASSLTSGGYTEAFF.

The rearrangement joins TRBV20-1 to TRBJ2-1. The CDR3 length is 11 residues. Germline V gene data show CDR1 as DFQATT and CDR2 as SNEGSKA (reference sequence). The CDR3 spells CSARQADEQFF.

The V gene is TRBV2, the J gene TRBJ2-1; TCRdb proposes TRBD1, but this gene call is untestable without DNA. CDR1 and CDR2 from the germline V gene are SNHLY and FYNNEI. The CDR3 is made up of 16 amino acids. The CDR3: CASSFERERAYNEQFF.

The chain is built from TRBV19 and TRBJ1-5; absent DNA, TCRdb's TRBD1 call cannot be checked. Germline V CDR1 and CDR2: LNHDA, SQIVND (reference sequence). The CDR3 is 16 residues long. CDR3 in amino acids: CASSIRRDREYQPQHF.

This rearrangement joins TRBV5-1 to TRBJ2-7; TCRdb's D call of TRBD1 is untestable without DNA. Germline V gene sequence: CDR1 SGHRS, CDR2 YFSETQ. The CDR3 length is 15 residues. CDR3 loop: CASSRQTGQSYEQYF.

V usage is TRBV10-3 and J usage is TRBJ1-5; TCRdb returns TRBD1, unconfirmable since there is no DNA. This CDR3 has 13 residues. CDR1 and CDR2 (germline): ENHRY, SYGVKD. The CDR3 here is CAISGTGDQPQHF.